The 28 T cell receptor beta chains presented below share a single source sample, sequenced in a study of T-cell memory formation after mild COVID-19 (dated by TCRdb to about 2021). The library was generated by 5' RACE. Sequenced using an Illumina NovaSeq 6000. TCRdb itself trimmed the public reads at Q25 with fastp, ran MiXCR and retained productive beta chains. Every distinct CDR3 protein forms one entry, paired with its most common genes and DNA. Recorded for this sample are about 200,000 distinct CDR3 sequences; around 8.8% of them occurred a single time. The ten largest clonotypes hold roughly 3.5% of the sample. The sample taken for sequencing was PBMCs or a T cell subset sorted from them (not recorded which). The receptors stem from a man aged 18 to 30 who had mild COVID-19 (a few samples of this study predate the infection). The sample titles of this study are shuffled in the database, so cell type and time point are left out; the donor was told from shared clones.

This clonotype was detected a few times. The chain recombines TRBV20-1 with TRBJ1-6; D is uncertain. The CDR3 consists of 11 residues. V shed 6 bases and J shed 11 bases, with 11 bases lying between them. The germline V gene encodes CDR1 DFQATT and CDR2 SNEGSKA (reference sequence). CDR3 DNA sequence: TGCAGTGCCCCCAAAGGGACACCCCTCCACTTT. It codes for CSAPKGTPLHF.

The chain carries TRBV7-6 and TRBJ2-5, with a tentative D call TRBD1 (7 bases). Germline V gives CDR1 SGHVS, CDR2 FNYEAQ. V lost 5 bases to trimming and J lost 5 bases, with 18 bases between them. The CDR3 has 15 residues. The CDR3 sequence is CASSPWTGGGETQYF. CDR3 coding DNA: TGTGCCAGCAGCCCTTGGACAGGAGGGGGGGAGACCCAGTACTTC.

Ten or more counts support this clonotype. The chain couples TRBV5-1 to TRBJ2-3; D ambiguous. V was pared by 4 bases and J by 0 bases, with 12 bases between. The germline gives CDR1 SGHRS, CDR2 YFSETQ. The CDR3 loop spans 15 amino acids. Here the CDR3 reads CASSLERTSTDTQYF. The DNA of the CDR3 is TGCGCCAGCAGCCTCGAGCGCACCAGCACAGATACGCAGTATTTT.

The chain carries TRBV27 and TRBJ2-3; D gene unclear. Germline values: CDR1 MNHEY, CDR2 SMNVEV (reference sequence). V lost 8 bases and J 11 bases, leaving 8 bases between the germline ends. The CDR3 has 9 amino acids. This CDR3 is CASPPGQYF. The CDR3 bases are TGTGCCAGCCCCCCAGGGCAGTATTTT.

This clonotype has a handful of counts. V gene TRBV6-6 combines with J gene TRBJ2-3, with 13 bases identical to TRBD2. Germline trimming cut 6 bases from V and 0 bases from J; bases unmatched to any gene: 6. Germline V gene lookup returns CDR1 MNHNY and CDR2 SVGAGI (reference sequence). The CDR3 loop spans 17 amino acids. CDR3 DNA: TGTGCCAGCAGCTCCGGACTAGCGGGGGTTAGCACAGATACGCAGTATTTT. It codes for CASSSGLAGVSTDTQYF.

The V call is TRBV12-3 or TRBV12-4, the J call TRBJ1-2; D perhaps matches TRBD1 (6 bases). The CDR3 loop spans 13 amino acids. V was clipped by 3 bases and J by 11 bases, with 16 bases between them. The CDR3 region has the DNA TGTGCCAGCAGTTTCGGGGGCCCCGGCGAGTACACCTTC. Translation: CASSFGGPGEYTF.

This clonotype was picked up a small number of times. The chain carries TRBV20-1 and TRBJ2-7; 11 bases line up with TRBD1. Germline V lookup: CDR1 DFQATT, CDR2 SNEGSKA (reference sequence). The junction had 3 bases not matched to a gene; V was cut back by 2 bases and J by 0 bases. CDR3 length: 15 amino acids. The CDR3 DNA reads TGCAGTGCTAGACCCGGGACAGGGGGCTCCTACGAGCAGTACGTC. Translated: CSARPGTGGSYEQYV.

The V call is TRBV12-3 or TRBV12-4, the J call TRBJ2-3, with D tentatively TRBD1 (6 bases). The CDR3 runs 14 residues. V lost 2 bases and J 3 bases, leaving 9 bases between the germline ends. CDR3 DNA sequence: TGTGCCAGCAGTTTAATGCAGGGGACAGATACGCAGTATTTT. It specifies CASSLMQGTDTQYF.

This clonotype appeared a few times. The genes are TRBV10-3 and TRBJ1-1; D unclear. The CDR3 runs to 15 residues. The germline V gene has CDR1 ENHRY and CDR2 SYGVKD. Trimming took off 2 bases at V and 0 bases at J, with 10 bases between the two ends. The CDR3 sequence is CAISERMGLNTEAFF. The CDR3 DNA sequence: TGTGCCATCAGTGAGCGCATGGGCTTGAACACTGAAGCTTTCTTT.

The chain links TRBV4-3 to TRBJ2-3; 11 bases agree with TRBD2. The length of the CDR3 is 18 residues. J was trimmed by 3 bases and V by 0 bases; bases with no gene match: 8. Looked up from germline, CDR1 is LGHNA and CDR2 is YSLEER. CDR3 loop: CASSQEGISGGATDTQYF. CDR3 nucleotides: TGCGCCAGCAGCCAAGAAGGAATTAGCGGGGGGGCGACAGATACGCAGTATTTT.

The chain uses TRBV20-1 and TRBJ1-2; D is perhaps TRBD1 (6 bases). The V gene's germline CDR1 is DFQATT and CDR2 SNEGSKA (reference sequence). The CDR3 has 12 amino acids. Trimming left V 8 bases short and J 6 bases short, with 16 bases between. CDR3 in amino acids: CSFLYRDNGYTF. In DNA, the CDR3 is TGCAGTTTTTTGTACAGGGACAATGGCTACACCTTC.

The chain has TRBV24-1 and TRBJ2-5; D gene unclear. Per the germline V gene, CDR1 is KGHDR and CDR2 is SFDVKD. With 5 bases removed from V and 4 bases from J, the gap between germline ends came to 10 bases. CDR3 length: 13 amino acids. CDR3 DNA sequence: TGTGCCACCAGTGTAGGCACTCCAGAGACCCAGTACTTC. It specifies CATSVGTPETQYF.

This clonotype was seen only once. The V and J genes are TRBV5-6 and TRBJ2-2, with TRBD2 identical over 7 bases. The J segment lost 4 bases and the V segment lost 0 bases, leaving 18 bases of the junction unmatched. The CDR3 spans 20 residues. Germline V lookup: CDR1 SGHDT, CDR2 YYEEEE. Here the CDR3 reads CASSLAPPWEGKESTGELFF. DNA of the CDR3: TGTGCCAGCAGCTTGGCCCCTCCGTGGGAGGGTAAGGAGTCCACCGGGGAGCTGTTTTTT.

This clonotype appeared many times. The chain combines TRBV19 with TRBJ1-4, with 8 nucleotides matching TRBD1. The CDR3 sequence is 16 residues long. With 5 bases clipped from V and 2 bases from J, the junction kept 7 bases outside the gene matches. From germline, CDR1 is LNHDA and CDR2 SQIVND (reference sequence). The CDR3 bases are TGTGCCAGTAGTGGGACAGGAGCCGCGACTAATGAAAAACTGTTTTTT. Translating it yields CASSGTGAATNEKLFF.

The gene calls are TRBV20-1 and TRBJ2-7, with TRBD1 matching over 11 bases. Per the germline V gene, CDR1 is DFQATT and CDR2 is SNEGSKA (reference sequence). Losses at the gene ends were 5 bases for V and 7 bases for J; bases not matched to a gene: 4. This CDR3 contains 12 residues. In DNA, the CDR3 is TGCAGTGCTCGGACAGGGGGCTCGGAGCAGTACTTC. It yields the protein CSARTGGSEQYF.

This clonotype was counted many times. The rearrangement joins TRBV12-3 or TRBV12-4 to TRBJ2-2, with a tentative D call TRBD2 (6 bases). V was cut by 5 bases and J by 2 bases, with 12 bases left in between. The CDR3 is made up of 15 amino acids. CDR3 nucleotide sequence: TGTGCCAGCAGTGACGGGACTTTCAACACCGGGGAGCTGTTTTTT. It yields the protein CASSDGTFNTGELFF.

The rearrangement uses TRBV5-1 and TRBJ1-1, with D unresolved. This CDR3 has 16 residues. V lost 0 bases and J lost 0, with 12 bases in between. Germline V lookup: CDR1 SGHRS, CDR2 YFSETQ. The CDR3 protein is CASSLGSGRMNTEAFF. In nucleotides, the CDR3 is TGCGCCAGCAGCTTGGGATCTGGGCGTATGAACACTGAAGCTTTCTTT.

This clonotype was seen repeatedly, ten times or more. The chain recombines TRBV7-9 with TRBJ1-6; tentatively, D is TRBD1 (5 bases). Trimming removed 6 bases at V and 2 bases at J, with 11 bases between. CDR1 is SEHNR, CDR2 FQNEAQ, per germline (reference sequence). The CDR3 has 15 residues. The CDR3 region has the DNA TGTGCCAGCAGGCGGGACGGTGCCTATAATTCACCCCTCCACTTT. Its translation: CASRRDGAYNSPLHF.

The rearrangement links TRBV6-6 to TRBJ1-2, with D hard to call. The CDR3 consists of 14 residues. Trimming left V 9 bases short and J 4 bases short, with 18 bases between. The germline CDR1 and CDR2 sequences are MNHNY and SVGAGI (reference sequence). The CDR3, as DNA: TGTGCCAGTTCTGATGGTGGTTCCGCCTATGGCTACACCTTC. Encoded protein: CASSDGGSAYGYTF.

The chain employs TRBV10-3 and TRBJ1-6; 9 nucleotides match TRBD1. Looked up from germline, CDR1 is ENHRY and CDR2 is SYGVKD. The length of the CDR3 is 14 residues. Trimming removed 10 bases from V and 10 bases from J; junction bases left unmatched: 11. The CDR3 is CANGQQGALSPLHF. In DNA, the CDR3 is TGTGCCAACGGGCAACAGGGGGCCCTCTCACCCCTCCACTTT.

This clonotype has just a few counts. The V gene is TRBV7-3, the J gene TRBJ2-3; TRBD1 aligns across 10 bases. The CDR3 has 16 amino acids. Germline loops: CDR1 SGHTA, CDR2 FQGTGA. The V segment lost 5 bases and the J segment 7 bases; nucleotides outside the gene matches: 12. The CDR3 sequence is CASSDGPRDRGNTQYF. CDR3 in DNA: TGTGCCAGCAGCGACGGACCGCGGGACAGGGGTAATACGCAGTATTTT.

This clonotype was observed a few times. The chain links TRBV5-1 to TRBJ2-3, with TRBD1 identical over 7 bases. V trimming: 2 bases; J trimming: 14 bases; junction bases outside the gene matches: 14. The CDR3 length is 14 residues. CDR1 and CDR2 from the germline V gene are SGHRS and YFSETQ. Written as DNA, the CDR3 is TGCGCCAGCAGCTTAGGGCAGGGGGTAGGTCTTCGGTATTTT. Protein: CASSLGQGVGLRYF.

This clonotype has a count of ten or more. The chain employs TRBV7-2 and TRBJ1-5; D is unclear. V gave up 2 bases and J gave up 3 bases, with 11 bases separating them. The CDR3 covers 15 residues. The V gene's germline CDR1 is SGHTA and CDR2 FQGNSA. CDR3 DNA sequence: TGTGCCAGCAGCTTATCGGGTAGGGCCAATCAGCCCCAGCATTTT. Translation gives CASSLSGRANQPQHF.

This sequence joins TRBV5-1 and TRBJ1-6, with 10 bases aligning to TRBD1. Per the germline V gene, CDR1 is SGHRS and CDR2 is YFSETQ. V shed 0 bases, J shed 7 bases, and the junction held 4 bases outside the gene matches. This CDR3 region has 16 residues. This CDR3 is CASSLGGQGNNSPLHF. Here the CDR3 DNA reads TGCGCCAGCAGCTTGGGGGGACAGGGGAACAATTCACCCCTCCACTTT.

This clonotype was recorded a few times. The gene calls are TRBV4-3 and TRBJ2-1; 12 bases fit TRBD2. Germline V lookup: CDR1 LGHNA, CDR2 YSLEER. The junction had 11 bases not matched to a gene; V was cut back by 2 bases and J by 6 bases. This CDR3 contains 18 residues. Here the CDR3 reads CASSQTSASGGAGNEQFF. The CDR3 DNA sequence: TGCGCCAGCAGCCAAACCTCGGCTAGCGGGGGGGCAGGCAATGAGCAGTTCTTC.

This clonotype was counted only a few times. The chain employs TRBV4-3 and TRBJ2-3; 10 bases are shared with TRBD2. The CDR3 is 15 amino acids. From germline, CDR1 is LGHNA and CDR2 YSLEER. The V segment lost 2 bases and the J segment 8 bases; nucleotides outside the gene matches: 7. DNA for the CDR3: TGCGCCAGCAGCCAACCTAGCGGGGGTCGGGTTACGCAGTATTTT. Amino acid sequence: CASSQPSGGRVTQYF.

The CDR3 DNA reads TGCGCCAGCAGCTTGGAATGGACAATCGGAGGTGGAAACACCATATATTTT. It specifies CASSLEWTIGGGNTIYF. The rearrangement links TRBV5-1 to TRBJ1-3; the D gene is possibly TRBD1 (5 bases). This CDR3 comprises 17 residues. V dropped 0 bases and J dropped 3 bases, with 16 bases sitting between them. Looked up from germline, CDR1 is SGHRS and CDR2 is YFSETQ.

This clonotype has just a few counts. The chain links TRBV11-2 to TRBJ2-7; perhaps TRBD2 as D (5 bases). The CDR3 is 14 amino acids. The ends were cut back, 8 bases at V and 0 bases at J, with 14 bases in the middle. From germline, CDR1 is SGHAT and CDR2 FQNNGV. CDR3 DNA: TGTGCCAGCGGTCGGACTTTCAGCTCCTACGAGCAGTACTTC. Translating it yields CASGRTFSSYEQYF.